The clone carrying this T cell receptor (beta chain) was seen ten or more times. Healthy Caucasian individuals from Russia aged 6 to 90 were enrolled as donors. In germline, CDR1 is ENHRY, CDR2 SYGVKD. The V gene lost 6 bases and the J gene lost 7 bases, with 13 bases spanning the gap. The CDR3 is 13 residues long. A J-beta primer mix and a sample-barcoded 5' primer were used in a second PCR of roughly 6 to 11 cycles. MiXCR, run by TCRdb on the 5' RACE reads, gives a single entry per CDR3 protein. The data show 630,000 or so distinct CDR3 sequences, approximately 31% seen once. This sample is drawn from a study of blood T cells in healthy people across ages.

The rearrangement links TRBV10-3 to TRBJ1-5, with D possibly matching TRBD1 (5 bases). Sequencing input: blood. The origin of this receptor is a woman aged 80 or over in good health. The CDR3 DNA reads as TGTGCCATCAGAGCAGGGTTCGGGCAGCCCCAGCATTTT. Translating gives CAIRAGFGQPQHF.